What follows are 18 T cell receptor beta chains derived from one specimen sequenced in a study of technical replicates of blood from several donors. The method was immunoSEQ multiplex PCR; TCRdb's version includes in-frame clones alone and lacks a portion of them. Of roughly 73,000 clones in the sample, roughly 93% were seen once. The specimen was T cells isolated from PBMCs. The receptors were gathered from a human donor in good health.

The chain has TRBV10-2 and TRBJ2-3, with 8 bases lining up with TRBD2. With V trimmed by 7 bases and J by 3 bases, 9 bases remained unmatched. The V gene's germline CDR1 is WSHSY and CDR2 SAAADI. This CDR3 contains 15 residues. The CDR3 loop reads CASTPAREATDTQYF. CDR3 DNA sequence: TGCGCCAGCACTCCCGCGCGGGAGGCGACAGATACGCAGTATTTT.

The V and J genes are TRBV29-1 and TRBJ1-4; maybe TRBD1 (6 bases). With 7 bases removed from V and 3 bases from J, the gap between germline ends came to 9 bases. From germline, CDR1 is SQVTM and CDR2 ANQGSEA. The CDR3 spans 12 residues. As DNA, the CDR3 is TGCAGCGCACAGGGACCTAATGAAAAACTGTTTTTT. Translated: CSAQGPNEKLFF. Variable domain in full (rest from reference TRBV29-1 and TRBJ1-4): SAVISQKPSRDICQRGTSLTIQCQVDSQVTMMFWYRQQPGQSLTLIATANQGSEATYESGFVIDKFPISRPNLTFSTLTVSNMSPEDSSIYLCSAQGPNEKLFFGSGTQLSVL.

This clone showed up just once. The chain carries TRBV4-1 and TRBJ2-4; 12 nucleotides line up with TRBD2. The CDR3 spans 18 residues. Trimming took 1 base from V and 0 from J; bases not matched to a gene: 4. Germline lookup yields CDR1 MGHRA and CDR2 YSYEKL. CDR3 nucleotides: TGCGCCAGCAGCCAAGGCCTAGCGGGAGGGCTAGCCAAAAACATTCAGTACTTC. It yields the protein CASSQGLAGGLAKNIQYF.

This clone was found once. This chain joins TRBV6-1 and TRBJ1-5; D uncertain. The germline V gene has CDR1 MNHNS and CDR2 SASEGT. The CDR3 loop spans 16 amino acids. Trimming shortened V by 2 bases and J by 6 bases, and 17 bases separated the two germline ends. CDR3 sequence (DNA): TGTGCCAGCAGTGAATGGGCCCGAGAAGGTAGTCAGCCCCAGCATTTT. Translation gives CASSEWAREGSQPQHF.

The CDR3 reads CASSSAVGQGLVQFF. CDR3 sequence (DNA): TGTGCCAGCAGCTCAGCTGTCGGACAGGGACTCGTGCAGTTCTTC. The rearrangement uses TRBV28 and TRBJ2-1, with 8 bases fitting TRBD1. The CDR3 covers 15 residues. Germline lookup yields CDR1 MDHEN and CDR2 SYDVKM. V dropped 6 bases and J dropped 12; count of bases not matched to a gene: 16.

The chain joins TRBV28 to TRBJ2-3; 7 nucleotides align to TRBD2. The CDR3 spans 18 residues. J was trimmed by 2 bases and V by 4 bases; bases with no gene match: 15. Looked up from germline, CDR1 is MDHEN and CDR2 is SYDVKM. CDR3 sequence reads: CASSSTKNLAENTDTQYF. Here the CDR3 DNA reads TGTGCCAGCAGTTCTACTAAAAATCTAGCGGAGAACACAGATACGCAGTATTTT.

The rearrangement joins TRBV6-1 to TRBJ2-3; D is unresolved. The CDR3 contains 11 residues. The germline gives CDR1 MNHNS, CDR2 SASEGT. V lost 4 bases, J lost 5 bases, and 4 bases lay in between. For the CDR3, the DNA is TGTGCCAGCAGTGTACAAGATACGCAGTATTTT. Its protein is CASSVQDTQYF.

The rearrangement joins TRBV14 to TRBJ2-3, with D unresolved. V lost 5 bases to trimming and J lost 1 base, with 16 bases between them. The germline CDR1 and CDR2 sequences are SGHDN and FVKESK. The CDR3 runs 16 residues. The CDR3: CASSAGWQLGTDTQYF. DNA of the CDR3: TGTGCCAGCAGCGCCGGGTGGCAGCTTGGCACAGATACGCAGTATTTT.

DNA for the CDR3: TGTGCCAGCAGCTGGGGACTAGACACAGAGCAGTACTTC. Amino acids: CASSWGLDTEQYF. The chain employs TRBV7-9 and TRBJ2-7; 8 bases agree with TRBD2. The V gene end was trimmed by 4 bases and the J gene end by 7 bases; junction bases not matched to a gene: 6. This CDR3 region has 13 residues. The germline CDR1 and CDR2 sequences are SEHNR and FQNEAQ (reference sequence). Full variable domain (missing parts from reference TRBV7-9 and TRBJ2-7): DTGVSQNPRHKITKRGQNVTFRCDPISEHNRLYWYRQTLGQGPEFLTYFQNEAQLEKSRLLSDRFSAERPKGSFSTLEIQRTEQGDSAMYLCASSWGLDTEQYFGPGTRLTVT.

V and J are TRBV10-3 and TRBJ2-1, with 7 bases matching TRBD2. The germline CDR1 and CDR2 sequences are ENHRY and SYGVKD. V gave up 4 bases and J gave up 5 bases; unmatched junction bases: 8. The CDR3 spans 15 residues. CDR3: CAISGGGLLNNEQFF. DNA of the CDR3: TGTGCCATCAGTGGGGGGGGACTACTCAACAATGAGCAGTTCTTC.

This clone was picked up one time. J is TRBJ1-1 and V is TRBV30; the D is unclear. The V and J ends lost 5 bases and 5 bases respectively, with 12 bases between them. Germline CDR1 is GTSNPN and CDR2 is SVGIG (reference sequence). This CDR3 spans 12 amino acids. For the CDR3, the DNA is TGTGCCTGGGGGGAGATTCGGACTGAAGCTTTCTTT. Encoded protein: CAWGEIRTEAFF.

This chain uses TRBV6-4 with TRBJ2-3; D may be TRBD2 (5 bases). Germline CDR1 and CDR2: MRHNA and SNTAGT. Deletions cut 4 bases from V and 0 bases from J, with 20 bases between. The length of the CDR3 is 18 residues. The CDR3 sequence is CASSAGFLLRGSTDTQYF. The CDR3 nucleotides are TGTGCCAGCAGTGCCGGATTCCTACTTCGGGGAAGCACAGATACGCAGTATTTT.

The CDR3: CAIRETGPGANVLTF. The CDR3 nucleotides are TGTGCCATCAGGGAAACAGGGCCTGGGGCCAACGTCCTGACTTTC. V gene TRBV10-3 combines with J gene TRBJ2-6; maybe TRBD1 (6 bases). Germline loops: CDR1 ENHRY, CDR2 SYGVKD. CDR3 length: 15 amino acids. The V end lost 6 bases, the J end lost 2 bases, and 11 bases lay between the germline ends.

The V and J genes are TRBV5-1 and TRBJ2-1; D is possibly TRBD2 (6 bases). This CDR3 spans 15 amino acids. Germline lookup yields CDR1 SGHRS and CDR2 YFSETQ. With 0 bases removed from V and 6 bases from J, the gap between germline ends came to 13 bases. The CDR3: CASSLGAGLGNEQFF. Written as DNA, the CDR3 is TGCGCCAGCAGCTTGGGGGCGGGGTTGGGCAATGAGCAGTTCTTC. The full variable domain, rest sourced from reference TRBV5-1 and TRBJ2-1, is KAGVTQTPRYLIKTRGQQVTLSCSPISGHRSVSWYQQTPGQGLQFLFEYFSETQRNKGNFPGRFSGRQFSNSRSEMNVSTLELGDSALYLCASSLGAGLGNEQFFGPGTRLTVL.

This rearrangement joins TRBV28 to TRBJ1-5; 8 bases match TRBD1. Germline loops: CDR1 MDHEN, CDR2 SYDVKM. Trimming cost V 6 bases and J 3 bases; bases outside gene matches: 10. CDR3 size: 16 residues. CDR3 region: CASSRPGDRYNQPQHF. The CDR3 DNA reads as TGTGCCAGCAGCCGACCGGGGGACAGGTACAATCAGCCCCAGCATTTT.

This chain links TRBV4-1 with TRBJ1-3, with D perhaps TRBD1 (5 bases). The CDR3 is made up of 14 amino acids. Trimming pared 4 bases from V and 14 bases from J, leaving 21 bases between. Germline V gives CDR1 MGHRA, CDR2 YSYEKL. The CDR3 here is CASSPLGAAQALYF. The CDR3 DNA reads TGCGCCAGCAGCCCCCTAGGGGCAGCGCAGGCTCTATATTTT.

The V gene is TRBV19, the J gene TRBJ1-2, with 7 bases identical to TRBD1. Germline CDR1 is LNHDA and CDR2 is SQIVND (reference sequence). The V and J ends lost 2 bases and 4 bases, in that order; junction bases with no gene match: 7. CDR3 length: 15 amino acids. CDR3 residues: CASSIRGQATYGYTF. The CDR3 coding sequence is TGTGCCAGTAGTATACGTGGACAGGCTACCTATGGCTACACCTTC.

The rearrangement links TRBV4-1 to TRBJ2-2; 7 nucleotides line up with TRBD1. Per the germline V gene, CDR1 is MGHRA and CDR2 is YSYEKL. J was trimmed by 3 bases and V by 5 bases; bases with no gene match: 18. The CDR3 loop spans 19 amino acids. The CDR3 here is CASSARQGLPWGYTGELFF. The CDR3 DNA is TGCGCCAGCAGCGCCCGACAGGGTCTGCCTTGGGGTTACACCGGGGAGCTGTTTTTT.